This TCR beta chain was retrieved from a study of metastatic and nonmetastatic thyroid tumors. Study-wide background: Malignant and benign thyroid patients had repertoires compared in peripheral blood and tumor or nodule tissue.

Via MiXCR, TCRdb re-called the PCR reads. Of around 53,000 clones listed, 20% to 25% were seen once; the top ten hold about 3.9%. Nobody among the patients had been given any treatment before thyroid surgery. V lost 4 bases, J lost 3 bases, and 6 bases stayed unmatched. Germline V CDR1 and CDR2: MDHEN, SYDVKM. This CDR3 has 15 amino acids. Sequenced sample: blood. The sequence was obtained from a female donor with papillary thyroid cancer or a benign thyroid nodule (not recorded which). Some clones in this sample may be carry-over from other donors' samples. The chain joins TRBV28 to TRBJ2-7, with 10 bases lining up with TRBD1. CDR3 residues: CASSSDRGRFYEQYF. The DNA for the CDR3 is TGTGCCAGCAGTTCGGACAGGGGGAGATTCTACGAGCAGTACTTC.